This TCR beta chain comes out of a study of blood T cells in healthy people across ages. Study-level points and caveats: Unsorted PBMCs blocked a conclusive comparison of naive and antigen-experienced cells.

A sample-barcoded 5' primer and a J-beta primer mix were used in a second PCR of about 6 to 11 cycles. All cDNA molecules were each tagged by a template-switch adaptor with 12 random nucleotides. TCRdb reanalysed the 5' RACE reads using MiXCR and keeps one entry per CDR3 protein. The sample comprises around 780,000 distinct CDR3 sequences, roughly 25% of which are singletons, and under 3% rests with the top ten. Trimming cost V 6 bases and J 8 bases; bases outside gene matches: 10. The CDR3 is 15 amino acids. Per the germline V gene, CDR1 is MDHEN and CDR2 is SYDVKM. This clonotype was detected many times. Its antigen is currently unknown. This sample was shared with a second study, whose subject was T cells of mothers and their children. As reported in that work: Comparable shaping of TCR recombination output by thymic selection was observed in related and unrelated pairs. The study found slightly higher but non-significant overlap in related versus unrelated mother-child pairs.

This chain connects TRBV28 to TRBJ2-1; 10 nucleotides match TRBD2. This receptor was obtained from a boy between 10 and 17 years old in good health. The sequenced material came from blood. The CDR3 protein is CASRESGGAGDEQFF. The DNA for the CDR3 is TGTGCCAGCAGAGAAAGCGGGGGGGCAGGGGATGAGCAGTTCTTC.